Listed below are T cell receptor beta chains from one sample, sequenced in a study of shared clonotypes between healthy human individuals. TCRdb keeps only in-frame clones here, not all; method: immunoSEQ multiplex PCR. The sample comprises roughly 1,600,000 clones, approximately 98.5% of which are singletons, and 0.3% to 0.45% rests with the top ten. What was sequenced was naive CD4+ T cells sorted from blood. The receptors originated from a man aged 30 to 45 in good health. The CDR3 runs from the conserved cysteine through the conserved F or W. The order of the fields is D gene, J gene, V gene, CDR3 protein. A D gene is named only where the DNA matches it firmly.

-	TRBJ2-7	TRBV5-1	CASSLAGPMGYEQYF
-	TRBJ1-2	TRBV19	CASSFRRHEGGYTF
TRBD1	TRBJ2-5	TRBV10-2	CASCRDREETQYF
-	TRBJ2-5	TRBV5-6	CASSLTGRETQYF
TRBD1	TRBJ1-3	TRBV7-9	CASSHRDRIGNTIYF
TRBD2	TRBJ2-2	TRBV10-2	CASSRLAGGTGELFF
-	TRBJ1-1	TRBV29-1	CSARRVGRRGTEAFF
TRBD2	TRBJ2-7	TRBV18	CASSPPGTSGSDEQYF
-	TRBJ2-7	TRBV5-1	CASSWGTGGTIPYEQYF
TRBD2	TRBJ2-7	TRBV18	CASSPMSGSKSYPRSEQYF
-	TRBJ2-2	TRBV5-1	CASSRHLFATPGGELFF
TRBD2	TRBJ2-1	TRBV19	CASGSGRPNEQFF
TRBD1	TRBJ1-1	TRBV19	CASSIAPGQGNEAFF
TRBD1	TRBJ2-2	TRBV5-1	CASSILTGEVRTGELFF
TRBD1	TRBJ1-1	TRBV7-3	CASSVGQGITEAFF
-	TRBJ1-1	TRBV4-2	CASSQESLLNTEAFF
TRBD2	TRBJ2-1	TRBV6-5	CASSQGWSGSFGQFF
-	TRBJ2-7	TRBV30	CAWSVQTEQYF
TRBD2	TRBJ2-7	TRBV5-4	CASSHKREDEQYF
-	TRBJ2-1	TRBV10-2	CASKPSSYNEQFF
TRBD1	TRBJ2-1	TRBV5-6	CASSQQGQGRYNEQFF
TRBD1	TRBJ1-1	TRBV9	CASSVAGGNTEAFF
-	TRBJ2-1	TRBV19	CASRPDDGMIYNEQFF
-	TRBJ1-5	TRBV30	CAWTPPSGGYQPQHF
-	TRBJ1-5	TRBV18	CASSPPSTQPQHF
TRBD1	TRBJ2-1	TRBV25-1	CASRTGSSYNEQFF
-	TRBJ2-7	TRBV7-2	CASSLAWEQYF
-	TRBJ2-7	TRBV6-1	CASSDPGRTPYEQYF
-	TRBJ2-1	TRBV7-9	CASSLGGVINEQFF
-	TRBJ2-2	TRBV6-5	CASSYLSGAGELFF
-	TRBJ2-5	TRBV10-1	CASSEIQETQYF
TRBD2	TRBJ2-3	TRBV2	CARTGTSGSLSDTQYF
-	TRBJ1-1	TRBV15	CATSRPLTVNTEAFF
-	TRBJ2-3	TRBV11-2	CASSLGTASTDTQYF
-	TRBJ2-1	TRBV27	CASVARIPGINEQFF
-	TRBJ2-3	TRBV6-5	CASSPAGWGTDTQYF
-	TRBJ2-2	TRBV11-2	CASSLRVPTGTGELFF
-	TRBJ1-3	TRBV14	CASSQDPRASGNTIYF
-	TRBJ2-3	TRBV5-1	CASSLAEYWATDTQYF
-	TRBJ2-2	TRBV11-2	CASSLFGELFF
-	TRBJ2-3	TRBV30	CAWSVLGPTDTQYF
-	TRBJ1-5	TRBV21-1	CASSLRGNQPQHF
-	TRBJ1-4	TRBV19	CASSNAGLPNEKLFF
TRBD1	TRBJ1-5	TRBV19	CASSIGGTVINQPQHF
TRBD1	TRBJ1-5	TRBV28	CASFGTGLGNQPQHF
-	TRBJ1-5	TRBV6-6	CASSYARGGNQPQHF
TRBD1	TRBJ2-1	TRBV5-1	CASSPRPGTGDNEQFF